A single sample gave rise to the 7 T cell receptor beta chains below, sequenced in a study of T cell repertoires in cytomegalovirus infection. Their target antigens are unknown. TCRdb reprocessed the reads with MiXCR, giving one entry per CDR3 protein. The table has about 830,000 distinct CDR3 sequences, over 25% seen once; the top ten hold under 15%. Sequencing used cultured CD8+ T cells from PBMCs, obtained from culture after CMV antigen stimulation. Receptors originate from a human donor in good health (CMV status not recorded). Some clones in this sample may be carry-over from other donors' samples.

This clonotype was picked up many times. The gene calls are TRBV7-8 and TRBJ2-1, with 10 bases fitting TRBD1. Unmatched junction bases numbered 5, after V lost 5 bases and J lost 7 bases. Germline loops: CDR1 SGHVS, CDR2 FQNEAQ. The CDR3 loop spans 14 amino acids. In DNA form, the CDR3 reads TGTGCCAGCAGCCCGGGACAGGGGTGGAATGAGCAGTTCTTC. Amino acid sequence: CASSPGQGWNEQFF.

The V call is TRBV19, the J call TRBJ2-1; the D is unclear. CDR1 LNHDA and CDR2 SQIVND come from the germline V gene (reference sequence). The length of the CDR3 is 15 residues. The V end lost 0 bases, the J end lost 2 bases, and 8 bases lay between the germline ends. CDR3 sequence: CASSIDQAAYNEQFF. Here the CDR3 DNA reads TGTGCCAGTAGTATAGATCAGGCAGCCTACAATGAGCAGTTCTTC.

The gene calls are TRBV5-1 and TRBJ2-3; weak D call: TRBD1 (6 bases). The CDR3 covers 15 residues. Trimming took 3 bases from V and 7 from J, leaving 18 bases between them. The germline gives CDR1 SGHRS, CDR2 YFSETQ. The CDR3 protein is CASSYWDMGEYTQYF. In nucleotides, the CDR3 is TGCGCCAGCAGCTACTGGGACATGGGAGAGTATACGCAGTATTTT. Full variable domain (outside the CDR3, taken from reference TRBV5-1 and TRBJ2-3): KAGVTQTPRYLIKTRGQQVTLSCSPISGHRSVSWYQQTPGQGLQFLFEYFSETQRNKGNFPGRFSGRQFSNSRSEMNVSTLELGDSALYLCASSYWDMGEYTQYFGPGTRLTVL.

The chain uses TRBV5-1 and TRBJ1-6; D not resolved. Trimming left V 4 bases short and J 0 bases short, with 11 bases between. Germline CDR1 SGHRS, CDR2 YFSETQ. The CDR3 contains 16 residues. For the CDR3, the DNA is TGCGCCAGCAGCCCCCCGGACGGCTCCTATAATTCACCCCTCCACTTT. Protein: CASSPPDGSYNSPLHF.

This clonotype has only a few counts. The chain has TRBV19 and TRBJ1-2; perhaps TRBD1 as D (6 bases). Germline assignment: CDR1 LNHDA and CDR2 SQIVND (reference sequence). The CDR3 totals 15 residues. V was clipped by 7 bases and J by 3 bases, with 18 bases between them. CDR3 sequence: CASTPGGGHHYGYTF. CDR3 nucleotides: TGTGCCAGTACACCCGGCGGGGGGCATCACTATGGCTACACCTTC. Combining the CDR3 with reference TRBV19 and TRBJ1-2 gives the whole variable domain DGGITQSPKYLFRKEGQNVTLSCEQNLNHDAMYWYRQDPGQGLRLIYYSQIVNDFQKGDIAEGYSVSREKKESFPLTVTSAQKNPTAFYLCASTPGGGHHYGYTFGSGTRLTVV.

The rearrangement uses TRBV15 and TRBJ1-6, with a possible D match to TRBD1 (5 bases). The length of the CDR3 is 15 residues. Looked up from germline, CDR1 is LNHNV and CDR2 is YYDKDF (reference sequence). Trimming removed 1 base from V and 10 bases from J, with 14 bases in between. The CDR3 bases are TGTGCCACCAGCAGAGTAATTGACAGCAACTCACCCCTCCACTTT. Protein product: CATSRVIDSNSPLHF.

A few counts support this clonotype. V usage is TRBV12-5 and J usage is TRBJ2-1; 9 nucleotides match TRBD2. The CDR3 length is 16 residues. With V trimmed by 2 bases and J by 2 bases, 4 bases remained unmatched. The germline V gene encodes CDR1 LGHNT and CDR2 FRNRAP. DNA of the CDR3: TGTGCTAGTGGTTTGCCTAGCGGGGCCCCCTACAATGAGCAGTTCTTC. As protein: CASGLPSGAPYNEQFF. Full variable domain (remainder filled in from reference TRBV12-5 and TRBJ2-1): DARVTQTPRHKVTEMGQEVTMRCQPILGHNTVFWYRQTMMQGLELLAYFRNRAPLDDSGMPKDRFSAEMPDATLATLKIQPSEPRDSAVYFCASGLPSGAPYNEQFFGPGTRLTVL.